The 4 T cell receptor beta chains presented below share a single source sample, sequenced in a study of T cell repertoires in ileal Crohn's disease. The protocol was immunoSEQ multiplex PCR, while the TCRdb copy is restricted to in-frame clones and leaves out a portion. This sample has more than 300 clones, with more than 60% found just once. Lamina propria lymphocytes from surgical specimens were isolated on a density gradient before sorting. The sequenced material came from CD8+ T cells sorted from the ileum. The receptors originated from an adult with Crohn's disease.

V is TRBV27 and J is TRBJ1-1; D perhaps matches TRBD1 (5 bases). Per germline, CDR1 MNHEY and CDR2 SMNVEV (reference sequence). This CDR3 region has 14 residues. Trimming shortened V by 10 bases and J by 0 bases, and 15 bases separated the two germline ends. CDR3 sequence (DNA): TGTGCCACCATAAGGAGGGGACTGAACACTGAAGCTTTCTTT. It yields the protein CATIRRGLNTEAFF.

CDR3 nucleotide sequence: TGTGCCAGCAGCTTATTACACGAGAACACTGAAGCTTTCTTT. Its protein product is CASSLLHENTEAFF. The chain is built from TRBV5-4 and TRBJ1-1; no clear D gene. The CDR3 is 14 residues long. CDR1 is SGHNT and CDR2 is YYREEE in the germline V gene (reference sequence). Trimming cost V 2 bases and J 1 base, with 9 bases left between them.

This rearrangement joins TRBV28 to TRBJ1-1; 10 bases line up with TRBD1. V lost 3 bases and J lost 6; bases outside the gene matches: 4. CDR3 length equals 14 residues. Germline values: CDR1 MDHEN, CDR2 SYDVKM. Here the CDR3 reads CASSLTGTGAEAFF. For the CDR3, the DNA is TGTGCCAGCAGTTTGACCGGGACAGGGGCTGAAGCTTTCTTT.

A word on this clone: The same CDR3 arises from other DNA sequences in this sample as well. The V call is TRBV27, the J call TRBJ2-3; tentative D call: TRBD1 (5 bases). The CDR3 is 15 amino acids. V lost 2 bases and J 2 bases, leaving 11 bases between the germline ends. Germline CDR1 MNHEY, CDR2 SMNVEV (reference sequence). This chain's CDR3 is CASSLRGRFTDTQYF. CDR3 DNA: TGTGCCAGCAGTTTAAGGGGTCGATTCACAGATACGCAGTATTTT.